The clone carrying this T cell receptor (beta chain) was observed at least ten times. The target antigen is unknown. This sample is drawn from a study of blood T cells in healthy people across ages. As for the study in general: Roughly one uniquely barcoded beta molecule per two T cells was captured. Study findings and constraints: In long-lived donors, naive CD4+ cell counts and diversity exceeded those of aged donors. A roughly linear fall in TCR beta diversity per million T cells was seen with increasing age.

Primers used in a second PCR of about 7 to 12 cycles were a sample-barcoded 5' primer and a J-beta primer mix. TCRdb re-called the 5' RACE reads through MiXCR, storing one row per CDR3 protein. The repertoire holds hundreds of thousands of distinct CDR3 sequences, around two fifths seen once, with roughly 19% in the top ten. Trimming removed 1 base at V and 6 bases at J, with 16 bases between. This CDR3 contains 17 residues. The germline gives CDR1 SGHVS, CDR2 FQNEAQ. Every sample had a minimum of 6 million PBMCs isolated. This TCR came from a man aged 60 to 75 in good health. Sequenced: blood. The chain combines TRBV7-8 with TRBJ1-6; maybe TRBD1 (5 bases). CDR3 sequence: CASSLGGTGTPNSPLHF. In DNA form, the CDR3 reads TGTGCCAGCAGCTTAGGGGGTACCGGGACTCCTAATTCACCCCTCCACTTT.